The subject of this entry is one T cell receptor beta chain. Its cognate antigen is unknown. This sample is part of a study of cytomegalovirus exposure and HLA in healthy donors. Study-level findings and limits: Some V segments, including TRBV6-2 and TRBV6-3, were excluded as indistinguishable.

PCR involved 60 Vbeta and 13 Jbeta primers. Clones were read by immunoSEQ multiplex PCR, and TCRdb kept only the in-frame ones, dropping some. The sample has more than 110,000 clones; around 80% are singletons. The V gene's germline CDR1 is MNHEY and CDR2 SMNVEV (reference sequence). The CDR3 contains 16 residues. V gave up 6 bases and J gave up 9 bases, with 23 bases separating them. The TCR was taken from a man in his thirties or forties in good health and CMV-seropositive. Sample: PBMCs. The J gene is TRBJ2-2, the V gene TRBV27; D might be TRBD2 (5 bases). CDR3 nucleotides: TGTGCCAGCAGCTCACCCGGACTTCTCTTCGGACGGGAGCTGTTTTTT. Protein product: CASSSPGLLFGRELFF.